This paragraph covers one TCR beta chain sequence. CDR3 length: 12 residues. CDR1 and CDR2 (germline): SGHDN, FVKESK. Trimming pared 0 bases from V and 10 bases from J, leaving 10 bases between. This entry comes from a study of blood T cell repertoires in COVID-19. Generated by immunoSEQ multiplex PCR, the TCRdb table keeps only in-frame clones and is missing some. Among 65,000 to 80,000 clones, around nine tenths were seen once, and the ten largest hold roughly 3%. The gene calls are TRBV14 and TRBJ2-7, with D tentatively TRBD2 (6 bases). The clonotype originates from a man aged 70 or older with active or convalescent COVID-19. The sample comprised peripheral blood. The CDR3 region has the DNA TGTGCCAGCAGCCAAGAGGGGGGACCCCAGTACTTC. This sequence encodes CASSQEGGPQYF.